The 5 T cell receptor beta chains below come from one sample, sequenced in a study of blood T cells in healthy people across ages. The use of a sample-barcoded 5' primer and a J-beta primer mix characterized a second PCR of roughly 6 to 11 cycles. MiXCR, run by TCRdb on the 5' RACE reads, gives a single entry per CDR3 protein. Of hundreds of thousands of distinct CDR3 sequences in the sample, roughly half were seen once. The sequenced material came from blood. Every receptor here comes from a man in his 60s in good health.

V is TRBV7-8 and J is TRBJ2-5; possibly TRBD2 for D (6 bases). In germline, CDR1 is SGHVS, CDR2 FQNEAQ. Trimming removed 0 bases from V and 11 bases from J, with 19 bases in between. The CDR3 totals 15 residues. The chain's CDR3 is CASSLAGGRTYGQYF. The CDR3 DNA follows: TGTGCCAGCAGCTTAGCGGGGGGTAGGACCTACGGGCAGTACTTC.

The chain employs TRBV2 and TRBJ2-5; 7 positions match TRBD1. Germline V gene lookup returns CDR1 SNHLY and CDR2 FYNNEI. CDR3 length: 14 amino acids. Trimming removed 5 bases from V and 4 bases from J; junction bases left unmatched: 7. In DNA, the CDR3 is TGTGCCAGCAGTAGACAGGGCTTCCCAGAGACCCAGTACTTC. It translates to CASSRQGFPETQYF.

This sequence joins TRBV4-2 and TRBJ2-3; 9 bases agree with TRBD2. V lost 4 bases and J lost 5; bases outside the gene matches: 7. This CDR3 region has 15 residues. From germline, CDR1 is LGHNA and CDR2 YNFKEQ. CDR3 region: CASSPSGGPKDTQYF. In nucleotides, the CDR3 is TGTGCCAGCAGCCCAAGCGGGGGGCCCAAAGATACGCAGTATTTT.

This clonotype was seen a few times. The V call is TRBV10-3, the J call TRBJ2-4; 10 bases are a match to TRBD1. Gene TRBJ2-7 matches the end of the DNA better, so the J call may be wrong. CDR1 and CDR2 from the germline V gene are ENHRY and SYGVKD. The CDR3 is 15 amino acids. The CDR3 sequence is CAIGRTGGSSYEQYF. CDR3 coding DNA: TGTGCCATCGGACGGACAGGGGGGTCGTCCTACGAGCAGTACTTC.

This clonotype turned up a few times. The rearrangement links TRBV28 to TRBJ2-3; D is unclear. Germline V CDR1 and CDR2: MDHEN, SYDVKM. The V and J ends lost 3 bases and 14 bases respectively, with 12 bases between them. There are 11 residues in the CDR3. The CDR3 DNA reads as TGTGCCAGCAGTTTGTTTTGGGCTACGTATTTT. Translation gives CASSLFWATYF.